This TCR beta chain was recorded in a study of long-term antiretroviral therapy in people with HIV (dated by TCRdb to between 2021 and 2022). For the wider study: Collection of the earliest samples took place about a decade ahead of the 2015 WHO recommendation for immediate ART, at a time when ART was typically delayed until CD4 counts fell. A retrospective serial study tested whether changes in peripheral blood TRB repertoire composition and diversity were associated with ART initiation and durable HIV suppression. The cohort contributed 150 to 200 cryopreserved PBMC samples from a few dozen adults with confirmed HIV infection, collected serially over a mean of approximately six years (range 1-12). About 35% of the 30 participants with HIV were female. Test extractions of a monoclonal T-cell line alongside approximately 36 polyclonal samples showed no cross-contamination during QIAcube processing.

The immunoSEQ hsTCRB v3.0 assay was used at survey level resolution for TRB variable region sequencing. The targeted TRB sequencing depth was roughly 40,000-55,000 T-cell genomes per sample. An Illumina MiSeq with a v3 150-cycle kit was used to sequence the pooled TRB libraries. On the study's bioinformatics: Analysis of repertoires was carried out in R inside a reproducible Nextflow workflow spanning QC, data transformation and analysis. LymphoSeq2, an R package for AIRR-Seq data exploration, was used to implement custom analyses. After excluding a handful of samples that yielded fewer than 5000 total TRB sequences, 150 to 200 HIV repertoires remained for analysis. Among the 190 or so HIV repertoires that were kept, under 60 were collected before ART initiation and roughly 130 were collected after ART initiation. Each repertoire was downsampled to 5000 TRB nucleotide sequences, and summary statistics were averaged across 100 downsampling iterations. The analysis kept only TRB sequences whose CDR3 regions were at least seven amino acids long. Diversity was measured with a Shannon entropy-derived clonality score and the Gini coefficient. Repertoire networks linked the top 5000 CDR3 amino acid sequences whenever two sequences differed by an edit distance of one. Antigen specificity groups and MHC restriction were predicted for TRB CDR3 amino acid sequences with GLIPH2. To flag known associations with CMV, EBV, HIV or tissue antigens, CDR3 amino acid sequences were compared against VDJdb and McPAS-TCR. Pre-ART, post-ART and control groups were compared with Wilcoxon signed-rank tests and Holm-Bonferroni correction. Not all clones reach the TCRdb copy of this immuneACCESS table, which keeps in-frame sequences only. Checked studies attribute under half of the gap to unresolved V genes and leave the rest unexplained. For V, J and clone size, that table is used; D and trimming come from the DNA. Within this sample are about 21,000 clones, with 84% of them counted one time only. The top ten hold 3.4% of the sample.

Of note for this clone: Its antigen is still unknown. Base qualities were left out, and no much larger clone turns up one base away.

From the cysteine up to the phenylalanine, the CDR3 has a length of 14 residues. The CDR3 DNA has 42 bases and is translated from base 1. Based on the germline V gene (reference sequence), the CDR1 and CDR2 sequences are GTSNPN and SVGIG. Trimming accounts for 3 bases at V and 7 bases at J, while the number of junction bases matched to no gene is 7. Participants were included only if at least one PBMC sample before ART initiation and at least two post-ART samples were available. Every participant with HIV received treatment in the United States of America. Before DNA extraction, cryopreserved samples of about 0.9-11 million PBMC were thawed and then washed. At the time of the earliest PBMC sample for each participant with HIV, ages ranged from roughly 20 to 54 years. PBMC samples from each participant spanned 1-4 timepoints before ART initiation and 2-8 timepoints after ART initiation, with a median of 7 samples. Serial HIV viral load, CD4+ T-cell count, ART history and demographic data were obtained for every participant. Genomic DNA was extracted from unsorted PBMC with a Qiagen kit on a QIAcube, processed in batches of 12 samples.

Broad study findings and their caveats: Because PBMC availability was limited, only the TCR beta chain was sequenced, with no alpha chain pairing. Expanded TRB clones identified before ART initiation dominated the repertoire across all time points, though the dominance fluctuated and decreased in many PLHIV after ART. The samples span the years 2004 to 2017, and the ART regimens used may be less effective than current regimens. Unsorted PBMC were profiled instead of sorted CD4+ and CD8+ T cells because pre-ART samples had limited cell numbers. Inferences about post-ART repertoire changes are limited because no data were available on ART adherence, viral resistance or therapy changes. ART initiation was associated with a significant increase in TRB diversity, but diversity stayed significantly below transplant donor controls even after long-term ART. Compared with controls, HIV repertoires had narrower CDR3 length ranges, and the network structure pointed to an antigen-experienced repertoire that shifted only slightly toward naive after ART.

The sequences come from unsorted PBMCs, collected 1.9 years after starting antiretroviral therapy. This sequence originates from a woman in her fifties or sixties with HIV. Here the chain combines TRBV30 and TRBJ2-7, and TRBD2 matches 12 of the central bases. The CDR3 protein is CAWRSSGGAREQYF. The DNA sequence is given as TGTGCCTGGAGATCTAGCGGGGGGGCGCGGGAGCAGTACTTC.